The 32 T cell receptor beta chains presented below share a single source sample, sequenced in a study of shared clonotypes between healthy human individuals. Using immunoSEQ multiplex PCR, the repertoire was profiled, and TCRdb retains in-frame clones only, with some absent. The sample lists approximately 500,000 clones; about four fifths were seen once. What was sequenced was PBMCs. Receptors were obtained from a woman aged 35 to 49 in good health. Some clones in this sample may be carry-over from other donors' samples.

The V call is TRBV18, the J call TRBJ1-2; D might be TRBD1 (6 bases). The V gene's germline CDR1 is KGHSH and CDR2 LQKENI. The CDR3 covers 15 residues. Deletions cut 2 bases from V and 6 bases from J, with 16 bases between. The CDR3: CASSPKSDRRNGYTF. For the CDR3, the DNA is TGTGCCAGCTCACCAAAATCCGACAGGAGAAATGGCTACACCTTC.

V gene TRBV7-6 combines with J gene TRBJ2-1; 11 nucleotides match TRBD2. V trimming: 3 bases; J trimming: 5 bases; junction bases outside the gene matches: 3. Germline lookup yields CDR1 SGHVS and CDR2 FNYEAQ. The CDR3 consists of 15 residues. The chain's CDR3 is CASSFILAGDNEQFF. For the CDR3, the DNA is TGTGCCAGCAGCTTCATACTAGCGGGAGACAATGAGCAGTTCTTC.

This rearrangement joins TRBV7-3 to TRBJ2-1; 7 bases line up with TRBD2. After removal of 4 bases from V and 8 bases from J, the junction contained 8 bases not matched to a gene. This CDR3 is built from 14 residues. Germline V lookup: CDR1 SGHTA, CDR2 FQGTGA. The CDR3 DNA is TGTGCCAGCAGCTCCTGGGAGGGCCAGGATGAGCAGTTCTTC. The encoded protein is CASSSWEGQDEQFF.

This clone was counted between two and nine times. The chain has TRBV5-1 and TRBJ2-2, with D tentatively TRBD1 (5 bases). The CDR3 runs 14 residues. The ends were cut back, 0 bases at V and 3 bases at J, with 6 bases in the middle. Germline CDR1 SGHRS, CDR2 YFSETQ. CDR3 residues: CASSLAGYTGELFF. For the CDR3, the DNA is TGCGCCAGCAGCTTGGCAGGGTACACCGGGGAGCTGTTTTTT.

This clone showed up just once. The V and J genes are TRBV5-5 and TRBJ2-3; a weak D match, TRBD2 (5 bases). The V end lost 0 bases, the J end lost 2 bases, and 10 bases lay between the germline ends. Germline assignment: CDR1 SGHKS and CDR2 YYEKEE (reference sequence). This CDR3 contains 15 residues. CDR3 coding DNA: TGTGCCAGCAGCTTGGCCGGGATTTCCACAGATACGCAGTATTTT. It codes for CASSLAGISTDTQYF.

The rearrangement links TRBV18 to TRBJ2-7; tentative D call: TRBD2 (5 bases). Germline CDR1 and CDR2: KGHSH and LQKENI. The CDR3 has 13 amino acids. V gave up 5 bases and J gave up 2 bases, with 10 bases separating them. The CDR3 nucleotides are TGTGCCAGCTCAGAGGGCGGGCCCTACGAGCAGTACTTC. Its protein is CASSEGGPYEQYF. Looking up the rest from reference TRBV18 and TRBJ2-7 gives the full variable domain: NAGVMQNPRHLVRRRGQEARLRCSPMKGHSHVYWYRQLPEEGLKFMVYLQKENIIDESGMPKERFSAEFPKEGPSILRIQQVVRGDSAAYFCASSEGGPYEQYFGPGTRLTVT.

The V call is TRBV7-3, the J call TRBJ2-1, with D perhaps TRBD2 (6 bases). The germline CDR1 and CDR2 sequences are SGHTA and FQGTGA. Trimming removed 2 bases at V and 3 bases at J, with 14 bases between. The CDR3 consists of 16 residues. CDR3 sequence: CASSLRAGNFYNEQFF. The CDR3 DNA sequence: TGTGCCAGCAGCTTACGGGCGGGAAACTTCTACAATGAGCAGTTCTTC.

This clone was recorded only once. The chain links TRBV5-4 to TRBJ2-1; D gene ambiguous. This CDR3 contains 14 residues. The V gene's germline CDR1 is SGHNT and CDR2 YYREEE (reference sequence). V lost 0 bases to trimming and J lost 0 bases, with 4 bases between them. CDR3 nucleotide sequence: TGTGCCAGCAGCTTGGAGGGCTCCTACAATGAGCAGTTCTTC. This codes for CASSLEGSYNEQFF.

The gene calls are TRBV5-6 and TRBJ2-1; D is undetermined. CDR1 is SGHDT and CDR2 is YYEEEE in the germline V gene. CDR3 length: 16 amino acids. Trimming left V 0 bases short and J 4 bases short, with 14 bases between. The CDR3 DNA reads as TGTGCCAGCAGCTTGGCGCGGCTTCTAATGTACAATGAGCAGTTCTTC. This translates into CASSLARLLMYNEQFF.

The chain has TRBV4-1 and TRBJ1-5; tentatively, D is TRBD1 (6 bases). Trimming pared 4 bases from V and 7 bases from J, leaving 11 bases between. Germline V gene data show CDR1 as MGHRA and CDR2 as YSYEKL. The CDR3 covers 13 residues. The chain's CDR3 is CASSPGVGQPQHF. The CDR3, as DNA: TGCGCCAGCAGCCCAGGGGTGGGACAGCCCCAGCATTTT.

This rearrangement joins TRBV6-6 to TRBJ1-1; D perhaps matches TRBD1 (6 bases). Between the trimmed V and J ends, which lost 6 bases and 1 base, there was a span of 9 bases. The germline CDR1 and CDR2 sequences are MNHNY and SVGAGI (reference sequence). The CDR3 contains 13 residues. The CDR3 loop reads CASRAQGNTEAFF. The CDR3 DNA reads TGTGCCAGCAGAGCACAGGGGAACACTGAAGCTTTCTTT.

The CDR3 is CASSRQGAWAGELFF. The CDR3 DNA is TGTGCCAGCAGTCGACAGGGGGCATGGGCCGGGGAGCTGTTTTTT. The chain couples TRBV2 to TRBJ2-2; 10 positions agree with TRBD1. This CDR3 has 15 amino acids. Germline trimming cut 5 bases from V and 6 bases from J; bases unmatched to any gene: 6. Germline-derived CDR1 and CDR2 are SNHLY and FYNNEI.

This clone was seen only a few times. This same CDR3 is encoded by further DNA sequences in the sample. CDR3 DNA: TGTGCCAGCAGTGAATGGGGCAGCTCTGGAAACACCATATATTTT. Protein product: CASSEWGSSGNTIYF. V and J are TRBV2 and TRBJ1-3; a weak D match, TRBD1 (5 bases). Germline-derived CDR1 and CDR2 are SNHLY and FYNNEI. Deletions cut 2 bases from V and 0 bases from J, with 8 bases between. The CDR3 length is 15 residues. Based on the CDR3 plus reference TRBV2 and TRBJ1-3, the full variable domain is EPEVTQTPSHQVTQMGQEVILRCVPISNHLYFYWYRQILGQKVEFLVSFYNNEISEKSEIFDDQFSVERPDGSNFTLKIRSTKLEDSAMYFCASSEWGSSGNTIYFGEGSWLTVV.

The rearrangement joins TRBV5-6 to TRBJ2-7; tentative D call: TRBD1 (5 bases). V shed 3 bases and J shed 10 bases, with 17 bases lying between them. This CDR3 has 13 residues. Germline CDR1 SGHDT, CDR2 YYEEEE. CDR3 protein: CASSWDRQGEQYF. For the CDR3, the DNA is TGTGCCAGCAGCTGGGATCGACAAGGGGAACAGTACTTC.

The rearrangement links TRBV28 to TRBJ2-5; D is possibly TRBD1 (6 bases). The CDR3 contains 14 residues. V was clipped by 2 bases and J by 5 bases, with 12 bases between them. Germline V gene lookup returns CDR1 MDHEN and CDR2 SYDVKM. The CDR3: CASSLDGTKETQYF. Written as DNA, the CDR3 is TGTGCCAGCAGTTTAGACGGGACAAAGGAGACCCAGTACTTC.

The V gene is TRBV5-1, the J gene TRBJ2-5; D gene unclear. Trimming stripped 2 bases from V and 3 bases from J, with 5 bases between. CDR1 is SGHRS and CDR2 is YFSETQ in the germline V gene. The CDR3 spans 12 residues. The CDR3 region is CASSLSEETQYF. CDR3 nucleotides: TGCGCCAGCAGCTTATCGGAAGAGACCCAGTACTTC.

V gene TRBV2 combines with J gene TRBJ1-6; D uncertain. Germline CDR1 SNHLY, CDR2 FYNNEI. CDR3 size: 15 residues. V dropped 3 bases and J dropped 3 bases, with 9 bases sitting between them. CDR3 amino acids: CASSESRYYNSPLHF. The CDR3 DNA reads TGTGCCAGCAGTGAGTCCAGATACTATAATTCACCCCTCCACTTT.

The chain couples TRBV11-3 to TRBJ2-3, with 9 bases fitting TRBD1. The CDR3 totals 17 residues. Germline lookup yields CDR1 SGHNT and CDR2 YENEEA. The junction had 16 bases not matched to a gene; V was cut back by 5 bases and J by 7 bases. Here the CDR3 DNA reads TGTGCCAGCAGCCCACGGGGACAGGGCAGTTCTGCTAATACGCAGTATTTT. It codes for CASSPRGQGSSANTQYF.

This clone has more than one count but fewer than ten. The rearrangement joins TRBV6-5 to TRBJ1-1; weak D call: TRBD1 (5 bases). Germline V lookup: CDR1 MNHEY, CDR2 SVGAGI. V lost 4 bases and J 4 bases, leaving 10 bases between the germline ends. The CDR3 is 13 amino acids. The CDR3 DNA is TGTGCCAGCAGTTCCCTCGGGGGCACTGAAGCTTTCTTT. Protein: CASSSLGGTEAFF.

The rearrangement links TRBV27 to TRBJ1-4; TRBD1 aligns across 7 bases. This CDR3 is built from 14 residues. The trim removed 7 bases at V and 7 bases at J, leaving 9 bases unmatched. Germline CDR1 reads MNHEY; CDR2 reads SMNVEV (reference sequence). CDR3 loop: CASKGRGAIEKLFF. CDR3 in DNA: TGTGCCAGCAAGGGCAGGGGGGCAATTGAAAAACTGTTTTTT.

V usage is TRBV5-6 and J usage is TRBJ2-1, with TRBD2 matching over 8 bases. J was trimmed by 6 bases and V by 0 bases; bases with no gene match: 8. Germline CDR1 and CDR2: SGHDT and YYEEEE. The length of the CDR3 is 16 residues. CDR3 coding DNA: TGTGCCAGCAGCTTGGGGTTTGGCGGGGGGCTCAATGAGCAGTTCTTC. This translates into CASSLGFGGGLNEQFF.

The chain has TRBV7-7 and TRBJ2-5; 8 nucleotides agree with TRBD2. CDR3 length: 16 residues. Trimming at V came to 5 bases and at J to 5 bases, leaving 13 bases not matched to a gene. Germline-derived CDR1 and CDR2 are SSHAT and FNYEAQ (reference sequence). This CDR3 is CASSRGVAGPAETQYF. CDR3 sequence (DNA): TGTGCCAGCAGCCGGGGGGTAGCGGGACCAGCGGAGACCCAGTACTTC.

The chain recombines TRBV7-2 with TRBJ2-3; D uncertain. This CDR3 is built from 13 residues. V lost 2 bases and J lost 2, with 5 bases in between. Germline CDR1 is SGHTA and CDR2 is FQGNSA. The DNA for the CDR3 is TGTGCCAGCAGCTTACGAATCACAGATACGCAGTATTTT. Its translation is CASSLRITDTQYF.

This sequence joins TRBV4-2 and TRBJ2-1; D is unclear. Germline CDR1 is LGHNA and CDR2 is YNFKEQ. This CDR3 spans 15 amino acids. The V end lost 2 bases, the J end lost 7 bases, and 15 bases lay between the germline ends. CDR3 amino acids: CASSQMDGLRNEQFF. The CDR3 DNA is TGTGCCAGCAGCCAAATGGACGGTCTAAGAAATGAGCAGTTCTTC.

V is TRBV10-2 and J is TRBJ1-2; D ambiguous. CDR1 is WSHSY, CDR2 SAAADI, per germline. There are 13 residues in the CDR3. V was cut by 8 bases and J by 13 bases, with 23 bases left in between. CDR3 bases: TGCGCCAGCGCTCTTCGGCCCGGGGATCCCTGCACCTTC. It is translated as CASALRPGDPCTF.

The chain couples TRBV9 to TRBJ1-1; 12 bases agree with TRBD1. Trimming cost V 0 bases and J 4 bases; bases outside gene matches: 7. The germline gives CDR1 SGDLS, CDR2 YYNGEE. This CDR3 is 17 amino acids long. CDR3 residues: CASSVAGQGAGSTEAFF. DNA of the CDR3: TGTGCCAGCAGCGTAGCGGGACAGGGGGCGGGAAGCACTGAAGCTTTCTTT.

The rearrangement links TRBV7-2 to TRBJ2-5, with 7 bases matching TRBD1. The trim removed 5 bases at V and 4 bases at J, leaving 10 bases unmatched. The CDR3 is 15 amino acids. Germline CDR1 is SGHTA and CDR2 is FQGNSA. The CDR3 protein is CASSPSGQETETQYF. Written as DNA, the CDR3 is TGTGCCAGCAGCCCGTCAGGACAGGAGACAGAGACCCAGTACTTC.

The J gene is TRBJ1-1, the V gene TRBV10-3, with D tentatively TRBD1 (5 bases). This CDR3 has 15 amino acids. Germline V gives CDR1 ENHRY, CDR2 SYGVKD. V was pared by 6 bases and J by 1 base, with 15 bases between. CDR3 nucleotides: TGTGCCATCAGATCGACGAAAGGGGAGAACACTGAAGCTTTCTTT. Protein product: CAIRSTKGENTEAFF.

This clone appeared a single time. The DNA of the CDR3 is TGTGCCAGCAGCTGGAGTCCTGATACGCAGTATTTT. Translation: CASSWSPDTQYF. The genes are TRBV5-6 and TRBJ2-3; D is unresolved. In germline, CDR1 is SGHDT, CDR2 YYEEEE. CDR3 length: 12 residues. V lost 3 bases to trimming and J lost 6 bases, with 8 bases between them.

In its sample, this clone was seen a few times. The J gene is TRBJ2-3, the V gene TRBV2, with no clear D. Trimming stripped 0 bases from V and 2 bases from J, with 9 bases between. The CDR3 spans 15 residues. Germline V gene sequence: CDR1 SNHLY, CDR2 FYNNEI. This CDR3 reads CASSEAEGVTDTQYF. DNA of the CDR3: TGTGCCAGCAGTGAAGCTGAAGGCGTCACAGATACGCAGTATTTT. Full variable domain (remainder filled in from reference TRBV2 and TRBJ2-3): EPEVTQTPSHQVTQMGQEVILRCVPISNHLYFYWYRQILGQKVEFLVSFYNNEISEKSEIFDDQFSVERPDGSNFTLKIRSTKLEDSAMYFCASSEAEGVTDTQYFGPGTRLTVL.

The chain has TRBV7-9 and TRBJ2-1, with D perhaps TRBD2 (6 bases). CDR1 is SEHNR, CDR2 FQNEAQ, per germline (reference sequence). The V and J ends lost 6 bases and 4 bases respectively, with 16 bases between them. CDR3 size: 15 residues. The CDR3 DNA follows: TGTGCCAGCAGTACTTCTACGGGAGTTTACAATGAGCAGTTCTTC. Its protein is CASSTSTGVYNEQFF.

V is TRBV18 and J is TRBJ2-1, with TRBD1 as a possible D gene (5 bases). The germline V gene encodes CDR1 KGHSH and CDR2 LQKENI. The V and J ends lost 3 bases and 9 bases respectively, with 12 bases between them. The CDR3 extends over 13 amino acids. The CDR3 spells CASSPGQQGEQFF. The CDR3 region has the DNA TGTGCCAGCTCACCGGGGCAGCAGGGTGAGCAGTTCTTC.